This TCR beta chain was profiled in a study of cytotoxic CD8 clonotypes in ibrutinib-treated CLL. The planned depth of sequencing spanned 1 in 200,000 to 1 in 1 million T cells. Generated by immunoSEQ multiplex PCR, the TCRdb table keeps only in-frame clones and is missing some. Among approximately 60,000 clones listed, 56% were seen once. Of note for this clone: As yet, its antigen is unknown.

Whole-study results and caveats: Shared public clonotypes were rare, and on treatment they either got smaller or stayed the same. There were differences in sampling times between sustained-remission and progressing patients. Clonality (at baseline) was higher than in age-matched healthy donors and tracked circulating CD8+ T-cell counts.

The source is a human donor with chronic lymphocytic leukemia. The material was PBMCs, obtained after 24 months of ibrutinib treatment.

The CDR3 nucleotides are TGTGCCACCAGCAGAGATCTGCCAGACATTCCTAGAAACACCATATATTTT. This sequence encodes CATSRDLPDIPRNTIYF. The J gene is TRBJ1-3, the V gene TRBV15; D gene unclear. This CDR3 is 17 amino acids long. Per the germline V gene, CDR1 is LNHNV and CDR2 is YYDKDF (reference sequence). V was shortened by 0 bases and J by 5 bases, with 17 bases between the two germline ends.